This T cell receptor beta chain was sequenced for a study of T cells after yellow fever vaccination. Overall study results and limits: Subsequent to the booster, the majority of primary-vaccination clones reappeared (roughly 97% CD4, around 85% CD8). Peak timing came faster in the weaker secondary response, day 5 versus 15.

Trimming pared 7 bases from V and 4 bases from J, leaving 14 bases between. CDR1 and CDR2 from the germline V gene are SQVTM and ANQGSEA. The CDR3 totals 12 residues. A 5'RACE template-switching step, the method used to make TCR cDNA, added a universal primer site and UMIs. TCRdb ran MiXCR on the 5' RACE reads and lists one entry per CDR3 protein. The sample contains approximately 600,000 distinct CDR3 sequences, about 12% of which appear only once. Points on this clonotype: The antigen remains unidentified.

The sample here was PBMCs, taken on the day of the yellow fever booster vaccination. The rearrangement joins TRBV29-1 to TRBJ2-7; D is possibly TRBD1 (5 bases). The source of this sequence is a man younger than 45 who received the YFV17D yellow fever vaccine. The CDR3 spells CSATDNRYEQYF. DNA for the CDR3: TGCAGCGCGACGGACAATAGGTACGAGCAGTACTTC.